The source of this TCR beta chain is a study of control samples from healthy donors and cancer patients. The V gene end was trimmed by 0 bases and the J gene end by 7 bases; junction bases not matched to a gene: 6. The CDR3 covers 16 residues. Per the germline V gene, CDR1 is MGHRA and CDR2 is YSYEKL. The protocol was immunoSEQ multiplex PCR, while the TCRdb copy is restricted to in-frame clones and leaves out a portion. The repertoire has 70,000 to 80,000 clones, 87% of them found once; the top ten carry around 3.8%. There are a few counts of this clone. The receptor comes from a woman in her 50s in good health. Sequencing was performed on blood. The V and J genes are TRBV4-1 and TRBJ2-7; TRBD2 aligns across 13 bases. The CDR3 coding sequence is TGCGCCAGCAGCCAAGACCGACTAGCGGGAGGATGGGAGCAGTACTTC. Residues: CASSQDRLAGGWEQYF.